The next 24 T cell receptor beta chains were all read from a single sample in a study of blood T cells in healthy people across ages (dated by TCRdb to the mid-2010s). The library was prepared using 5' RACE. Sequencing was carried out with an Illumina HiSeq 2500. The second PCR ran for about 7 to 11 cycles and used a J-beta primer mix along with a sample-barcoded 5' primer. The public reads were run again by TCRdb, first through fastp at Q25 and then through MiXCR, and only productive beta chains were kept. Every entry covers one CDR3 protein and lists the most common genes and DNA from its rows. Present in this sample are 1.4 million to 1.5 million distinct CDR3 sequences, 42% of which were seen just once. The biggest ten clones account for roughly 7.7% of the sample. Sequencing was carried out using blood. These receptors originate from a woman aged 18-29 years in good health.

This chain uses TRBV6-1 with TRBJ2-2; 9 bases are shared with TRBD2. The CDR3 runs 17 residues. Germline V gives CDR1 MNHNS, CDR2 SASEGT. J was trimmed by 5 bases and V by 2 bases; bases with no gene match: 9. CDR3 nucleotides: TGTGCCAGCAGTGAACTCGCGGCGGGGGGGCCGACCGGGGAGCTGTTTTTT. Translation: CASSELAAGGPTGELFF.

This clonotype was seen more than once but under ten times. The genes are TRBV6-1 and TRBJ2-1, with no clear D. The CDR3 spans 14 residues. V gave up 2 bases and J gave up 8 bases, with 13 bases separating them. From germline, CDR1 is MNHNS and CDR2 SASEGT. CDR3 DNA sequence: TGTGCCAGCAGTGAAAAGCTAAACCCCGATGAGCAGTTCTTC. Protein product: CASSEKLNPDEQFF.

The CDR3 DNA reads as TGTGCCAGCAGTATGGTCCCCGGGACAGGGTTTAACGAGCAGTACTTC. Translating gives CASSMVPGTGFNEQYF. This chain connects TRBV6-5 to TRBJ2-5; 9 bases line up with TRBD1. The DNA end is more similar to TRBJ2-7, so the J call may be wrong. The CDR3 spans 16 residues. Germline V gene lookup returns CDR1 MNHEY and CDR2 SVGAGI.

This clonotype was found a few times. J is TRBJ1-6 and V is TRBV5-1, with TRBD1 matching 7 bases. The CDR3 extends over 15 amino acids. Germline V CDR1 and CDR2: SGHRS, YFSETQ. The trim removed 3 bases at V and 2 bases at J, leaving 2 bases unmatched. The CDR3 is CASSSGTAYNSPLHF. CDR3 DNA: TGCGCCAGCAGCTCCGGGACAGCCTATAATTCACCCCTCCACTTT.

CDR3 DNA: TGCAGTGCTACCGGGACTAGCGGGAGGGACCGAACAAATGAGCAGTTCTTC. Amino acid sequence: CSATGTSGRDRTNEQFF. This chain joins TRBV20-1 and TRBJ2-1; 16 positions agree with TRBD2. Germline V gene lookup returns CDR1 DFQATT and CDR2 SNEGSKA (reference sequence). With 4 bases clipped from V and 7 bases from J, the junction kept 10 bases outside the gene matches. The CDR3 covers 17 residues.

This clonotype came up many times. J is TRBJ2-3 and V is TRBV12-3 or TRBV12-4, with 7 bases fitting TRBD2. The CDR3 totals 14 residues. V gave up 6 bases and J gave up 1 base; unmatched junction bases: 4. DNA for the CDR3: TGTGCCAGCAGCGGACTAGGTGGCACAGATACGCAGTATTTT. Encoded protein: CASSGLGGTDTQYF.

The V call is TRBV20-1, the J call TRBJ2-3, with 9 bases fitting TRBD2. The CDR3 extends over 16 amino acids. Germline assignment: CDR1 DFQATT and CDR2 SNEGSKA (reference sequence). V lost 2 bases, J lost 2 bases, and 8 bases stayed unmatched. The CDR3 spells CSARRLADLNTDTQYF. DNA for the CDR3: TGCAGTGCTAGAAGACTAGCGGACCTCAACACAGATACGCAGTATTTT.

This clonotype was picked up many times. The V gene is TRBV7-9, the J gene TRBJ2-1; D is possibly TRBD2 (6 bases). Deletions cut 5 bases from V and 5 bases from J, with 16 bases between. The CDR3 totals 15 residues. In germline, CDR1 is SEHNR, CDR2 FQNEAQ (reference sequence). The CDR3 reads CASSGTSPLDNEQFF. The CDR3, as DNA: TGTGCCAGCAGCGGTACTAGCCCGCTTGACAATGAGCAGTTCTTC.

In the case of this clonotype: A much larger clone differs by one base, so this may be a read error. V is TRBV4-2 and J is TRBJ2-1; D is perhaps TRBD1 or TRBD2 (5 bases each). This CDR3 region has 11 residues. Germline loops: CDR1 LGHNA, CDR2 YNFKEQ. The CDR3: CVSSWGNEQFF. CDR3 sequence (DNA): TGTGTCAGCAGCTGGGGGAATGAGCAGTTCTTC.

This clonotype has only a few counts. The rearrangement links TRBV7-2 to TRBJ2-1; D not certain. V lost 4 bases to trimming and J lost 2 bases, with 9 bases between them. Germline values: CDR1 SGHTA, CDR2 FQGNSA. CDR3 length: 14 residues. CDR3: CASSSTFPYNEQFF. CDR3 DNA: TGTGCCAGCAGCTCTACCTTCCCCTACAATGAGCAGTTCTTC.

The chain links TRBV9 to TRBJ2-1; D is perhaps TRBD1 (6 bases). V lost 3 bases to trimming and J lost 0 bases, with 13 bases between them. Germline lookup yields CDR1 SGDLS and CDR2 YYNGEE. The CDR3 extends over 16 amino acids. CDR3 sequence: CASSASTGSSYNEQFF. CDR3 DNA: TGTGCCAGCAGCGCAAGTACAGGGAGCTCCTACAATGAGCAGTTCTTC.

This clonotype was counted between two and nine times. The V gene is TRBV5-1, the J gene TRBJ2-1; 7 positions match TRBD1. V trimming: 0 bases; J trimming: 6 bases; junction bases outside the gene matches: 12. CDR1 is SGHRS and CDR2 is YFSETQ in the germline V gene. The CDR3 loop spans 17 amino acids. The CDR3 sequence is CASSLVGTVGRVNEQFF. In DNA form, the CDR3 reads TGCGCCAGCAGCTTGGTGGGGACAGTCGGTAGGGTCAATGAGCAGTTCTTC.

This clonotype was picked up a small number of times. V is TRBV27 and J is TRBJ2-2; maybe TRBD2 (5 bases). Germline V lookup: CDR1 MNHEY, CDR2 SMNVEV (reference sequence). Between the trimmed V and J ends, which lost 11 bases and 6 bases, there was a span of 19 bases. The CDR3 runs 14 residues. CDR3 sequence reads: CAGSWGAAAGELFF. Written as DNA, the CDR3 is TGTGCCGGATCGTGGGGAGCGGCGGCCGGGGAGCTGTTTTTT.

V is TRBV7-2 and J is TRBJ1-4, with D uncertain. V lost 5 bases and J lost 10, with 17 bases in between. This CDR3 is 14 amino acids long. CDR1 is SGHTA and CDR2 is FQGNSA in the germline V gene. In DNA form, the CDR3 reads TGTGCCAGCAGCCCCCCTCCGACGTTCGGAAAACTGTTTTTT. Protein product: CASSPPPTFGKLFF.

This clonotype has a handful of counts. The chain couples TRBV6-5 to TRBJ1-2; D unresolved. Per the germline V gene, CDR1 is MNHEY and CDR2 is SVGAGI. V gave up 6 bases and J gave up 8 bases, with 22 bases separating them. The CDR3 is made up of 15 amino acids. The CDR3 reads CASRDRTALLAGYTF. The DNA of the CDR3 is TGTGCCAGCAGAGACCGGACGGCGCTCTTGGCGGGCTACACCTTC.

CDR3 amino acids: CASSFVGAYEQYF. In DNA form, the CDR3 reads TGTGCCAGCAGTTTTGTCGGGGCCTACGAGCAGTACTTC. V gene TRBV28 combines with J gene TRBJ2-7, with D possibly matching TRBD2 (5 bases). Looked up from germline, CDR1 is MDHEN and CDR2 is SYDVKM. V lost 3 bases to trimming and J lost 2 bases, with 8 bases between them. The CDR3 is 13 residues long. The complete variable domain, with remaining parts taken from reference TRBV28 and TRBJ2-7, reads DVKVTQSSRYLVKRTGEKVFLECVQDMDHENMFWYRQDPGLGLRLIYFSYDVKMKEKGDIPEGYSVSREKKERFSLILESASTNQTSMYLCASSFVGAYEQYFGPGTRLTVT.

This clonotype was seen a handful of times. The chain recombines TRBV15 with TRBJ1-1; 7 positions agree with TRBD1. CDR3 length: 16 amino acids. Germline CDR1 reads LNHNV; CDR2 reads YYDKDF (reference sequence). The V segment lost 6 bases and the J segment 3 bases; nucleotides outside the gene matches: 13. CDR3 amino acids: CATRGATGRFDTEAFF. As DNA, the CDR3 is TGTGCCACCAGGGGGGCGACAGGGCGTTTTGACACTGAAGCTTTCTTT. Full variable domain (missing parts from reference TRBV15 and TRBJ1-1): DAMVIQNPRYQVTQFGKPVTLSCSQTLNHNVMYWYQQKSSQAPKLLFHYYDKDFNNEADTPDNFQSRRPNTSFCFLDIRSPGLGDTAMYLCATRGATGRFDTEAFFGQGTRLTVV.

The chain uses TRBV10-3 and TRBJ2-1, with D unresolved. Germline loops: CDR1 ENHRY, CDR2 SYGVKD. V was cut by 4 bases and J by 2 bases, with 12 bases left in between. The CDR3 has 15 amino acids. CDR3 sequence: CAISVQLSAYNEQFF. CDR3 DNA: TGTGCCATCAGTGTCCAGCTGTCGGCCTACAATGAGCAGTTCTTC.

The chain links TRBV12-3 or TRBV12-4 to TRBJ2-3; no definite D call. V was shortened by 5 bases and J by 5 bases, with 8 bases between the two germline ends. The CDR3 is made up of 12 amino acids. This CDR3 reads CASSVRRDTQYF. The CDR3 DNA reads TGTGCCAGCAGTGTCCGGAGAGATACGCAGTATTTT.

The table lists this clonotype with many counts. The V gene is TRBV27, the J gene TRBJ1-2; D unresolved. V lost 5 bases and J lost 4, with 11 bases in between. Per the germline V gene, CDR1 is MNHEY and CDR2 is SMNVEV (reference sequence). CDR3 length equals 13 residues. This CDR3 is CASSVVGSYGYTF. The CDR3 bases are TGTGCCAGCAGTGTAGTGGGCTCCTATGGCTACACCTTC.

This clonotype has more than one count but fewer than ten. The rearrangement uses TRBV6-1 and TRBJ2-5; a possible D gene is TRBD2 (6 bases). V lost 0 bases to trimming and J lost 4 bases, with 15 bases between them. The CDR3 consists of 16 residues. Germline V gives CDR1 MNHNS, CDR2 SASEGT. The CDR3 sequence is CASSEAIGREGETQYF. The CDR3 region has the DNA TGTGCCAGCAGTGAAGCTATCGGGAGAGAGGGAGAGACCCAGTACTTC.

This clonotype has just a few counts. The chain has TRBV7-3 and TRBJ1-6; D ambiguous. Per the germline V gene, CDR1 is SGHTA and CDR2 is FQGTGA. The CDR3 extends over 15 amino acids. V was clipped by 4 bases and J by 6 bases, with 13 bases between them. The CDR3 spells CASSSYGDSNSPLHF. The CDR3 DNA reads TGTGCCAGCAGCTCCTACGGTGATAGTAATTCACCCCTCCACTTT.

The V gene is TRBV18, the J gene TRBJ2-5; 8 bases line up with TRBD1. Germline CDR1 reads KGHSH; CDR2 reads LQKENI. This CDR3 is 16 amino acids long. V dropped 3 bases and J dropped 2; count of bases not matched to a gene: 8. The CDR3 DNA follows: TGTGCCAGCTCACCGGCGGACAGGGCTGGGCAAGAGACCCAGTACTTC. It specifies CASSPADRAGQETQYF.

The gene calls are TRBV10-3 and TRBJ2-7, with TRBD1 matching over 7 bases. The CDR3 length is 18 residues. The V gene's germline CDR1 is ENHRY and CDR2 SYGVKD. Trimming took 0 bases from V and 0 from J; bases not matched to a gene: 11. The CDR3 loop is CAISESGSVQGRSYEQYF. The CDR3 bases are TGTGCCATCAGTGAGTCGGGATCGGTACAGGGGCGCTCCTACGAGCAGTACTTC.